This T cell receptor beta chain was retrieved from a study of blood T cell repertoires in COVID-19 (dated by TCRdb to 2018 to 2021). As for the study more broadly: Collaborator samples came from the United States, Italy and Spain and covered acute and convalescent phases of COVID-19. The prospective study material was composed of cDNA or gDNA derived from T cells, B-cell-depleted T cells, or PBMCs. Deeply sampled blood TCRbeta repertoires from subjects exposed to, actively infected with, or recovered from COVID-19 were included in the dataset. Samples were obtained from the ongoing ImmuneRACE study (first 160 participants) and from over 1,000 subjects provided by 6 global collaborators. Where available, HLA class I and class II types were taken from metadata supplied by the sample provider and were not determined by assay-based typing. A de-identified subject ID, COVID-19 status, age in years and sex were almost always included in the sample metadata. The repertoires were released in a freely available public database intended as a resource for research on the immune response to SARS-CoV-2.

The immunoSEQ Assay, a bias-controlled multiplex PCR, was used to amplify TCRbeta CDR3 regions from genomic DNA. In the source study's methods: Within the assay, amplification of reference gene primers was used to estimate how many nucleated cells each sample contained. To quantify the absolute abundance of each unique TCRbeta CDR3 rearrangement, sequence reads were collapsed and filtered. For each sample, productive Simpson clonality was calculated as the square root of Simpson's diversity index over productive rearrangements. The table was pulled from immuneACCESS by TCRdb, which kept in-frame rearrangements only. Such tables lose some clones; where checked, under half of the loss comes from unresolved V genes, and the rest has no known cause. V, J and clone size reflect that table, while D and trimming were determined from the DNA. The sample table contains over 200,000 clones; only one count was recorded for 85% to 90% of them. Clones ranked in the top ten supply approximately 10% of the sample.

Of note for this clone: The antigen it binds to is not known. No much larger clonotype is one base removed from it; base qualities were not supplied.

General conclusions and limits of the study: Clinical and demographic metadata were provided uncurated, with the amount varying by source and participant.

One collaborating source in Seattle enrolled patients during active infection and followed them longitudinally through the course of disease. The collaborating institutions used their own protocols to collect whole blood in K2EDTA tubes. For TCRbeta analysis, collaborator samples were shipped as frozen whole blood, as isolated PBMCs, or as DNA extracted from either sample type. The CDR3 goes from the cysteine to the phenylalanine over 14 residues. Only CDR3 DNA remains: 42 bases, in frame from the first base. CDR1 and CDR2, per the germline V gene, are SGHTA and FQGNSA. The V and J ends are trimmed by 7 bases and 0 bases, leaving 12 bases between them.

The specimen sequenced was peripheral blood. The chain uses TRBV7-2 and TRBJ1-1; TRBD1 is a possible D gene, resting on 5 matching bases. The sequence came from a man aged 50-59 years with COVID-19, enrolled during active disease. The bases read TGTGCCAGCAACCCGGGACTGATGAACACTGAAGCTTTCTTT. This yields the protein CASNPGLMNTEAFF.